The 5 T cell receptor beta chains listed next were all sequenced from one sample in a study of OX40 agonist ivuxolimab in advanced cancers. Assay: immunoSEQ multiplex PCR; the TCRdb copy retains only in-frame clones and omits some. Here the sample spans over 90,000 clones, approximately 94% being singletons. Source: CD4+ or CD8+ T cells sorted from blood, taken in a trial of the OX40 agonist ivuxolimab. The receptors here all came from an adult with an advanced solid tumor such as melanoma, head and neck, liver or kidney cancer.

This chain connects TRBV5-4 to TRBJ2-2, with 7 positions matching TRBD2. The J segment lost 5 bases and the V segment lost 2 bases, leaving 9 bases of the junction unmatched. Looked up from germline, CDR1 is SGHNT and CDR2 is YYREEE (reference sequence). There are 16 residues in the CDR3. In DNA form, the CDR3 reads TGTGCCAGCAGCTTTGCCGGCGGGAGAGTTACCGGGGAGCTGTTTTTT. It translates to CASSFAGGRVTGELFF.

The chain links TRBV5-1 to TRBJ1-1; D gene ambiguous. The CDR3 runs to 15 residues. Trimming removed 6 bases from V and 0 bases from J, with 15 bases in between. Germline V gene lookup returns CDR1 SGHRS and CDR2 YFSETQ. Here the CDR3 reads CASTRWAPMNTEAFF. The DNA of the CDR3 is TGCGCCAGCACCCGGTGGGCCCCCATGAACACTGAAGCTTTCTTT.

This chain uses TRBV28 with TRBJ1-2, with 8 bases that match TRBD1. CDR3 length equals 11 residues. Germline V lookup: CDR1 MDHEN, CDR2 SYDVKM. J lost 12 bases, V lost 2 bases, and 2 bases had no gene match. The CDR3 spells CASSLRTGHTF. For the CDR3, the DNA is TGTGCCAGCAGTTTAAGGACAGGGCACACCTTC.

DNA for the CDR3: TGTGCCAGCAGCTTAGGACAGGTCAAGAACACTGAAGCTTTCTTT. Amino acids: CASSLGQVKNTEAFF. The chain combines TRBV7-8 with TRBJ1-1; perhaps TRBD1 as D (6 bases). Germline V CDR1 and CDR2: SGHVS, FQNEAQ. The CDR3 has 15 amino acids. The V end lost 1 base, the J end lost 1 base, and 10 bases lay between the germline ends.

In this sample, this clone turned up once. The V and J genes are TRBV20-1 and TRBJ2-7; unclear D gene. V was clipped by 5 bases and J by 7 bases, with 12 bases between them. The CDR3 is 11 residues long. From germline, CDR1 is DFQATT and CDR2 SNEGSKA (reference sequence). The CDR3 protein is CSAHRVWEQYF. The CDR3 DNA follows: TGCAGTGCTCACCGTGTTTGGGAGCAGTACTTC.